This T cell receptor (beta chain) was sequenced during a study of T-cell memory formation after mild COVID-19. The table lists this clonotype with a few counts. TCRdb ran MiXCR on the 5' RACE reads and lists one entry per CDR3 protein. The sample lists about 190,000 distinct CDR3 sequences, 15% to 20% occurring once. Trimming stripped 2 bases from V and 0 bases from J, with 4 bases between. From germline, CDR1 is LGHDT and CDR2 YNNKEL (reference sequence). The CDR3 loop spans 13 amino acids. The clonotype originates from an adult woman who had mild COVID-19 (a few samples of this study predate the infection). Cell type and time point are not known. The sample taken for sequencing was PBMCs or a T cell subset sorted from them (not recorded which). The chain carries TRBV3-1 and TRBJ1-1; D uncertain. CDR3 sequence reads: CASSQNLNTEAFF. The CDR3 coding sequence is TGTGCCAGCAGCCAAAACCTGAACACTGAAGCTTTCTTT. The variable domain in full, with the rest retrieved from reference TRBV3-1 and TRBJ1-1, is DTAVSQTPKYLVTQMGNDKSIKCEQNLGHDTMYWYKQDSKKFLKIMFSYNNKELIINETVPNRFSPKSPDKAHLNLHINSLELGDSAVYFCASSQNLNTEAFFGQGTRLTVV.